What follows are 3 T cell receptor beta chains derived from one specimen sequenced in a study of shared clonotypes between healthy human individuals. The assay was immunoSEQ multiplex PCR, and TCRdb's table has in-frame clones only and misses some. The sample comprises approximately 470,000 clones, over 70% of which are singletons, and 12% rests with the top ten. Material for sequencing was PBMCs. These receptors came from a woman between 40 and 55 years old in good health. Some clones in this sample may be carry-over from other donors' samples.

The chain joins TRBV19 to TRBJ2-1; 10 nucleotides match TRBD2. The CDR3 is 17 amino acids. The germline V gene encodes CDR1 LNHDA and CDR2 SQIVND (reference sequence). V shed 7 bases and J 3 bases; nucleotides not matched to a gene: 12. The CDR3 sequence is CASTSRGLARDYNEQFF. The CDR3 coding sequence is TGTGCCAGTACGTCCAGGGGACTAGCGAGGGACTACAATGAGCAGTTCTTC. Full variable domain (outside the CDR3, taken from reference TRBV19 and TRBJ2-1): DGGITQSPKYLFRKEGQNVTLSCEQNLNHDAMYWYRQDPGQGLRLIYYSQIVNDFQKGDIAEGYSVSREKKESFPLTVTSAQKNPTAFYLCASTSRGLARDYNEQFFGPGTRLTVL.

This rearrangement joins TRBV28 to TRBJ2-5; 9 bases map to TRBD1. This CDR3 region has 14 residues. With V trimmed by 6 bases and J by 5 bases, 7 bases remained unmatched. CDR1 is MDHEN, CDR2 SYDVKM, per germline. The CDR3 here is CASRPTGGPETQYF. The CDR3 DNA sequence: TGTGCCAGCAGGCCGACAGGGGGGCCTGAGACCCAGTACTTC. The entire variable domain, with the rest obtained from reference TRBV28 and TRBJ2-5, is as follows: DVKVTQSSRYLVKRTGEKVFLECVQDMDHENMFWYRQDPGLGLRLIYFSYDVKMKEKGDIPEGYSVSREKKERFSLILESASTNQTSMYLCASRPTGGPETQYFGPGTRLLVL.

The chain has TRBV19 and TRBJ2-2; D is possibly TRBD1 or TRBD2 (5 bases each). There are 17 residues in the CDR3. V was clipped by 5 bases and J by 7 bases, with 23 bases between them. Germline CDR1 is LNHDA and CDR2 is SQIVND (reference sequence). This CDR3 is CASSVQDILRGDGELFF. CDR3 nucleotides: TGTGCCAGTAGTGTACAGGACATCTTACGGGGTGACGGGGAGCTGTTTTTT.